What follows describes a single T cell receptor beta chain. Antigen unknown. Per the germline V gene, CDR1 is SGHRS and CDR2 is YFSETQ. The CDR3 contains 16 residues. Trimming at V came to 3 bases and at J to 1 base, leaving 6 bases not matched to a gene. These data come from a study of T cell responses to AZD1222 COVID-19 vaccine. Broader study findings: The sample set comprised mostly white British donors with more females, and clonal diversity was possibly underestimated. Two AZD1222 administrations were followed by greater Spike-specific TCR breadth and depth. Mapped onto spike, vaccine-associated CD4 TCRs spanned it and were dominant at 160-218 and 743-854.

Investigators merged groups given second doses at roughly 4 or roughly 12 weeks. Produced via immunoSEQ multiplex PCR; TCRdb's table is partial and in-frame only. The data show roughly 120,000 clones, about 92% seen once. Material: peripheral blood, obtained 28 days after the second AZD1222 dose. The source is an adult who received the AZD1222 COVID-19 vaccine. J is TRBJ2-2 and V is TRBV5-1; 7 bases are a match to TRBD1. CDR3: CASSSRDSRNTGELFF. CDR3 bases: TGCGCCAGCAGCTCCAGGGACAGTAGGAACACCGGGGAGCTGTTTTTT.